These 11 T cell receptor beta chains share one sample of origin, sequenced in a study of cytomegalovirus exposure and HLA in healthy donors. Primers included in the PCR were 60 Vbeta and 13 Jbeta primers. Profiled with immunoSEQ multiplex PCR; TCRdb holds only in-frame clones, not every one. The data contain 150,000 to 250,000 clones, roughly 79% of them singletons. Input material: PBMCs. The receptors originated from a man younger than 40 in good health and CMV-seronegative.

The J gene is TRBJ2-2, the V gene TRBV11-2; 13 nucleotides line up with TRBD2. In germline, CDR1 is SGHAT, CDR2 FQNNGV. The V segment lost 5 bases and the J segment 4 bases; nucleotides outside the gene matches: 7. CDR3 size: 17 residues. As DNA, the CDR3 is TGTGCCAGCAGCGACGGGACTAGCGGGATCTTCACCGGGGAGCTGTTTTTT. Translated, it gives CASSDGTSGIFTGELFF. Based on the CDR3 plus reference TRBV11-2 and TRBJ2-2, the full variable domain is EAGVAQSPRYKIIEKRQSVAFWCNPISGHATLYWYQQILGQGPKLLIQFQNNGVVDDSQLPKDRFSAERLKGVDSTLKIQPAKLEDSAVYLCASSDGTSGIFTGELFFGEGSRLTVL.

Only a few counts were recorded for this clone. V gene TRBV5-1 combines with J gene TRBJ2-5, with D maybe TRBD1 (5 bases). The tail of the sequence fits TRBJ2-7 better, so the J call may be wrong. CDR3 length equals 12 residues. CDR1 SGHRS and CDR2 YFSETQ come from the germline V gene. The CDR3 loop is CASSSGQHEQYF. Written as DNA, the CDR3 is TGCGCCAGCAGTTCAGGACAACACGAGCAGTACTTC.

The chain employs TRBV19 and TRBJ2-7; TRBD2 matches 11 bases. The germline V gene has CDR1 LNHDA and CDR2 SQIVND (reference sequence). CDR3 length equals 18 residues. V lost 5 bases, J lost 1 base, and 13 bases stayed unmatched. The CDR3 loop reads CASSVQGVTSGISYEQYF. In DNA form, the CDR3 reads TGTGCCAGTAGTGTCCAGGGGGTGACTAGCGGGATTTCCTACGAGCAGTACTTC.

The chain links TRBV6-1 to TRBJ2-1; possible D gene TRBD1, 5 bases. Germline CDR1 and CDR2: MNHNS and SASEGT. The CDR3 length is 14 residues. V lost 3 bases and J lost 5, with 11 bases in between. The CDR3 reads CASSDRQTNNEQFF. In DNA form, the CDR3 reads TGTGCCAGCAGTGATCGACAGACGAACAATGAGCAGTTCTTC.

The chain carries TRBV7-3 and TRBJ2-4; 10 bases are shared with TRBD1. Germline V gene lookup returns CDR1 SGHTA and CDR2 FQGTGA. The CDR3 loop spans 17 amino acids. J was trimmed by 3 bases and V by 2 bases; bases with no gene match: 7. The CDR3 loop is CASSLVPGQGGKNIQYF. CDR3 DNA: TGTGCCAGCAGCTTAGTCCCTGGACAGGGGGGCAAAAACATTCAGTACTTC.

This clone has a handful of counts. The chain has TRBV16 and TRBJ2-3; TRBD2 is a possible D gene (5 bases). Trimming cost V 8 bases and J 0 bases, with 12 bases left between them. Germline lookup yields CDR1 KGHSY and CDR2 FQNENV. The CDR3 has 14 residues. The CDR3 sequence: CASLGSGSTDTQYF. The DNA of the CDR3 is TGTGCCAGCCTGGGAAGCGGCAGCACAGATACGCAGTATTTT.

The CDR3 sequence is CASIGSDQNEQFF. The CDR3, as DNA: TGTGCCAGCATAGGTAGCGACCAAAATGAGCAGTTCTTC. The J gene is TRBJ2-1, the V gene TRBV28; D perhaps matches TRBD2 (5 bases). The CDR3 is 13 amino acids. Trimming removed 7 bases from V and 7 bases from J, with 14 bases in between. Germline V gene data show CDR1 as MDHEN and CDR2 as SYDVKM. Looking up the rest from reference TRBV28 and TRBJ2-1 gives the full variable domain: DVKVTQSSRYLVKRTGEKVFLECVQDMDHENMFWYRQDPGLGLRLIYFSYDVKMKEKGDIPEGYSVSREKKERFSLILESASTNQTSMYLCASIGSDQNEQFFGPGTRLTVL.

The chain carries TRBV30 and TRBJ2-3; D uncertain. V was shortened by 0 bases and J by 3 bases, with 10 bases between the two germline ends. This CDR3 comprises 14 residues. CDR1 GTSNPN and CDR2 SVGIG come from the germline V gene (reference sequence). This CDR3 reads CAWSVIPRTDTQYF. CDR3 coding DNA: TGTGCCTGGAGTGTTATCCCGCGGACAGATACGCAGTATTTT.

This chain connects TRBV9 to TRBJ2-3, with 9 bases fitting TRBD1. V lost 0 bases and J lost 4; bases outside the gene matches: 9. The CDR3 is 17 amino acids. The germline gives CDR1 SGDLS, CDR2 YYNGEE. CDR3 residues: CASSVGRRDRVADTQYF. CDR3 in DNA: TGTGCCAGCAGCGTAGGTCGGAGGGACAGGGTAGCAGATACGCAGTATTTT.

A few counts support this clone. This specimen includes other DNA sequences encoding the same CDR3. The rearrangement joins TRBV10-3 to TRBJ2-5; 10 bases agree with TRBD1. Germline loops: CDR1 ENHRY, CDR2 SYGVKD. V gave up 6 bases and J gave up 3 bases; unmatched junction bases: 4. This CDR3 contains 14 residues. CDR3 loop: CAIRLGTGEETQYF. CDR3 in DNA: TGTGCCATCAGACTAGGGACAGGGGAAGAGACCCAGTACTTC.

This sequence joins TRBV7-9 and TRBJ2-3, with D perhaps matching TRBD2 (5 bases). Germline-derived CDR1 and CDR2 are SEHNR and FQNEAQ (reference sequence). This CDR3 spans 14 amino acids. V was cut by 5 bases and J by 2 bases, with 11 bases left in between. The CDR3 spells CASSQTGITDTQYF. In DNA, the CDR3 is TGTGCCAGCAGCCAAACGGGGATCACAGATACGCAGTATTTT.